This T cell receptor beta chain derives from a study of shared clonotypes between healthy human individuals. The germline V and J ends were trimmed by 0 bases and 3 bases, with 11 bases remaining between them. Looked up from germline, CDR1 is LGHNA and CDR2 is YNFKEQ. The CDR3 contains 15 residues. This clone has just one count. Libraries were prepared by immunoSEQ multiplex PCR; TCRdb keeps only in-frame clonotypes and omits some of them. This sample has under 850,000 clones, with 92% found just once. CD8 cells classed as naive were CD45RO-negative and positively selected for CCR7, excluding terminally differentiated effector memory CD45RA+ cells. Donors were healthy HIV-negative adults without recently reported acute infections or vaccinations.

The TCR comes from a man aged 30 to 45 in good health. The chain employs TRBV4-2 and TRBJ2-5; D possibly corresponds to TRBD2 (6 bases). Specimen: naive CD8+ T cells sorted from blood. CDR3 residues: CASSQDRLVKETQYF. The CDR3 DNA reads TGTGCCAGCAGCCAAGATCGACTAGTTAAAGAGACCCAGTACTTC.